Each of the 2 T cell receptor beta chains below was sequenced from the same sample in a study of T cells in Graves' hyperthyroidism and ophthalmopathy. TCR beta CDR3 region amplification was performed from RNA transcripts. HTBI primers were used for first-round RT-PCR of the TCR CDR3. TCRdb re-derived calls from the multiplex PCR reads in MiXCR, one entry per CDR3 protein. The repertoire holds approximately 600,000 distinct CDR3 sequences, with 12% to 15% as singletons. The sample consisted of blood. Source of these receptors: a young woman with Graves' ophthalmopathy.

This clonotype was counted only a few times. The CDR3: CATSDNRGTGELFF. CDR3 coding DNA: TGTGCCACCAGTGATAACAGAGGGACCGGGGAGCTGTTTTTT. The chain recombines TRBV24-1 with TRBJ2-2; TRBD2 might be the D (5 bases). The CDR3 consists of 14 residues. Germline V gene sequence: CDR1 KGHDR, CDR2 SFDVKD. V lost 3 bases and J lost 5, with 9 bases in between.

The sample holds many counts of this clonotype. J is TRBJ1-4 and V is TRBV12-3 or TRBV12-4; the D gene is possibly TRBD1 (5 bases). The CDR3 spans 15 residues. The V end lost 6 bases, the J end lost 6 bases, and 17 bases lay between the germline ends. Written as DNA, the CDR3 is TGTGCCAGCAGCACAGGCGGGGCAGCATATGAAAAACTGTTTTTT. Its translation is CASSTGGAAYEKLFF.